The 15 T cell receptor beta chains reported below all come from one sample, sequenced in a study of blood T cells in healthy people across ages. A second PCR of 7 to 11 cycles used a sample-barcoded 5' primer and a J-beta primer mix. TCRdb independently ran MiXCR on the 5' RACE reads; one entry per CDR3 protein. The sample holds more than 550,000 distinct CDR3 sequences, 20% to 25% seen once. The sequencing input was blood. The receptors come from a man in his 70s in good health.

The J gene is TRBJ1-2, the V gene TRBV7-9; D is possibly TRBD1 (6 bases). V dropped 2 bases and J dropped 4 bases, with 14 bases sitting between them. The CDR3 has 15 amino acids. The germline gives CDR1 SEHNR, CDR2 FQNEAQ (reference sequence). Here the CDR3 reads CASSLKLDRLYGYTF. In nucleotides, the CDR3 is TGTGCCAGCAGCTTAAAACTCGACAGGCTCTATGGCTACACCTTC.

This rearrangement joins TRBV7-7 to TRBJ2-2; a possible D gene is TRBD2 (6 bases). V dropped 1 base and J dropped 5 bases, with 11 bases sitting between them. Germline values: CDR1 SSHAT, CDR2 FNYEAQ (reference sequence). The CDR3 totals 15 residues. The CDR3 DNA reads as TGTGCCAGCAGCTTAGAGGCCGGGGGTACCGGGGAGCTGTTTTTT. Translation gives CASSLEAGGTGELFF. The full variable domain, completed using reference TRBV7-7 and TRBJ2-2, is GAGVSQSPRYKVTKRGQDVTLRCDPISSHATLYWYQQALGQGPEFLTYFNYEAQPDKSGLPSDRFSAERPEGSISTLTIQRTEQRDSAMYRCASSLEAGGTGELFFGEGSRLTVL.

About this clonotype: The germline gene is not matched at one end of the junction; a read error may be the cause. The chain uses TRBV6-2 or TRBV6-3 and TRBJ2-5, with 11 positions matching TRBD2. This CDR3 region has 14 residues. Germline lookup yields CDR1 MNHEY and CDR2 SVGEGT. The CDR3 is CACRLAGRQETQYF. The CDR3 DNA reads TGTGCCTGCAGACTAGCGGGGAGGCAAGAGACCCAGTACTTC.

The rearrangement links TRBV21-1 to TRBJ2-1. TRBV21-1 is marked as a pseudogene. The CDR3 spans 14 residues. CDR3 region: CAGSKRLGWNEQFF. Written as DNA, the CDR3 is TGTGCCGGCAGCAAACGACTTGGGTGGAATGAGCAGTTCTTC.

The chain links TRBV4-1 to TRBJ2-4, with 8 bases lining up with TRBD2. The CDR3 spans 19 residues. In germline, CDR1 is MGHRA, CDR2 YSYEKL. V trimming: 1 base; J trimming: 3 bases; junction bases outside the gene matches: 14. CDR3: CASSQAPEGFAGGKNIQYF. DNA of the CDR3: TGCGCCAGCAGCCAAGCCCCCGAGGGCTTTGCGGGGGGCAAAAACATTCAGTACTTC.

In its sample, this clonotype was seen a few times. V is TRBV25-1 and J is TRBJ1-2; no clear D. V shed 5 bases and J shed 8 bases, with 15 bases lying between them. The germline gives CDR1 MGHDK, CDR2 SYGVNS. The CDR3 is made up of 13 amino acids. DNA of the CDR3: TGTGCCAGCAGTCGGTCCGAATGGGAAGGCTACACCTTC. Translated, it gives CASSRSEWEGYTF.

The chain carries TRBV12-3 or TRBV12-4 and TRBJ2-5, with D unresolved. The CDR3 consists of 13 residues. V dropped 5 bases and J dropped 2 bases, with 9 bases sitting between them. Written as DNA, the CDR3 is TGTGCCAGCAGTCCCTGGCGGCAAGAGACCCAGTACTTC. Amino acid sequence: CASSPWRQETQYF.

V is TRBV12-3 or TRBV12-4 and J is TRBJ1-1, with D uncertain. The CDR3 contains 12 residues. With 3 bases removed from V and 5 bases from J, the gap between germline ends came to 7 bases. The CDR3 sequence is CASSLSWTEAFF. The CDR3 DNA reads TGTGCCAGCAGTTTGTCTTGGACTGAAGCTTTCTTT.

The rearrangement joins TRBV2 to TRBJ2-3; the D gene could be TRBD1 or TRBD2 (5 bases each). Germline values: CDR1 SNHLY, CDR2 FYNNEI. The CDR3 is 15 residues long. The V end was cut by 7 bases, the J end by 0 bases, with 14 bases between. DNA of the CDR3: TGTGCCAGCAACCGCCGGGACGGCAGCACAGATACGCAGTATTTT. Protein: CASNRRDGSTDTQYF.

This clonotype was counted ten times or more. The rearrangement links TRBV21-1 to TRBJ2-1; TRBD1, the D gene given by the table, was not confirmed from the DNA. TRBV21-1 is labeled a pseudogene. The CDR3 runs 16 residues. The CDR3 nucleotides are TGTGCCAGCAGCCCGCCCCAGGACAGGAGTTACAATGAGCAGTTCTTC. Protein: CASSPPQDRSYNEQFF.

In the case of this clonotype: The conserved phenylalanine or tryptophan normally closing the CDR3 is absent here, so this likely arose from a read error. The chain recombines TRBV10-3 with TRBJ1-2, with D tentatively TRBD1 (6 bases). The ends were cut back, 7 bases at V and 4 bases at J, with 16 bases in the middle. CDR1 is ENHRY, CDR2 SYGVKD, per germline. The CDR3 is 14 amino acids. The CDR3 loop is CAIKMGALGYGYTL. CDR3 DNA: TGTGCCATCAAAATGGGGGCGCTTGGCTATGGCTACACCCTC.

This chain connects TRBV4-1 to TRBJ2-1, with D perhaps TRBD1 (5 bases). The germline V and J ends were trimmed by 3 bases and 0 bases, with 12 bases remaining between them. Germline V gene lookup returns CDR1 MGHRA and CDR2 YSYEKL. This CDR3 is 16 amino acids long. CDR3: CASSQIQDSSYNEQFF. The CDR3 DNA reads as TGCGCCAGCAGCCAGATACAGGATAGCTCCTACAATGAGCAGTTCTTC.

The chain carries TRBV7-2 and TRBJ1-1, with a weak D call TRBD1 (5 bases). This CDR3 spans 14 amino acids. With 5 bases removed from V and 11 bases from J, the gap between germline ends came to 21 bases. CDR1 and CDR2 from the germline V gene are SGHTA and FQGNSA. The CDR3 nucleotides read TGTGCCAGCAGCGGGGGGGGGACTCACTTGATGGCTTTCTTT. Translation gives CASSGGGTHLMAFF.

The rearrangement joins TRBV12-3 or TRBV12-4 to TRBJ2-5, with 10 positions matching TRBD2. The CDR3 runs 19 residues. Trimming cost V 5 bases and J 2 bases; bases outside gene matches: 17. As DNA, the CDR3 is TGTGCCAGCAGTGTCAACGGGGATTTAGCGGGGGGTCTACAAGAGACCCAGTACTTC. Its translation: CASSVNGDLAGGLQETQYF.

CDR3 protein: CASSLSIRPGELFF. The CDR3 coding sequence is TGTGCCAGCAGCTTATCCATCAGGCCCGGGGAGCTGTTTTTT. This rearrangement joins TRBV3-1 to TRBJ2-2; D is undetermined. Germline assignment: CDR1 LGHDT and CDR2 YNNKEL (reference sequence). The CDR3 covers 14 residues. V lost 5 bases and J lost 6, with 13 bases in between.